These 10 T cell receptor beta chains share one sample of origin, sequenced in a study of T cells in Graves' hyperthyroidism and ophthalmopathy. TCR beta CDR3 regions were amplified from RNA transcripts. HTBI primers were employed in a first-round RT-PCR of the TCR CDR3. TCRdb analysed the multiplex PCR reads with MiXCR anew, one entry per CDR3 protein. The data hold a few hundred thousand distinct CDR3 sequences, with roughly 15% observed a single time. Sequenced sample: blood. The source of these receptors is a woman aged 40 to 50 with Graves' hyperthyroidism that later progressed to Graves' ophthalmopathy.

This clonotype was recorded at least ten times. This sequence joins TRBV5-1 and TRBJ2-3; D not certain. The CDR3 sequence is 16 residues long. Germline CDR1 reads SGHRS; CDR2 reads YFSETQ. With 4 bases removed from V and 6 bases from J, the gap between germline ends came to 21 bases. The CDR3 here is CASSLYLRLSRDTQYF. In DNA form, the CDR3 reads TGCGCCAGCAGCCTATACCTGAGACTCTCCCGGGATACGCAGTATTTT.

CDR3 amino acids: CASSPRRREVQETQYF. The CDR3 region has the DNA TGTGCCAGCAGTCCGCGGCGAAGGGAGGTCCAAGAGACCCAGTACTTC. This rearrangement joins TRBV27 to TRBJ2-5; maybe TRBD2 (6 bases). The CDR3 sequence is 16 residues long. Germline V gives CDR1 MNHEY, CDR2 SMNVEV (reference sequence). V was shortened by 5 bases and J by 1 base, with 17 bases between the two germline ends.

In its sample, this clonotype was seen many times. The V and J genes are TRBV12-3 or TRBV12-4 and TRBJ2-1, with D perhaps TRBD2 (6 bases). Deletions cut 8 bases from V and 9 bases from J, with 8 bases between. This CDR3 region has 10 residues. CDR3 DNA: TGTGCCAGCCGGGGAGGTGAGCAGTTCTTC. Protein product: CASRGGEQFF.

This clonotype appeared many times. The rearrangement joins TRBV12-3 or TRBV12-4 to TRBJ2-1, with 7 positions matching TRBD2. The junction had 7 bases not matched to a gene; V was cut back by 8 bases and J by 3 bases. The CDR3 is made up of 14 amino acids. CDR3 sequence: CASLAGASYNEQFF. The DNA for the CDR3 is TGTGCCAGCCTGGCGGGAGCAAGCTACAATGAGCAGTTCTTC.

This clonotype showed up many times. The chain is built from TRBV6-2 or TRBV6-3 and TRBJ2-7, with 9 bases identical to TRBD2. V dropped 8 bases and J dropped 6; count of bases not matched to a gene: 11. The germline gives CDR1 MNHEY, CDR2 SVGEGT. This CDR3 has 14 residues. CDR3 residues: CASLGTSSFSEQYF. CDR3 DNA: TGTGCCAGCCTCGGGACTAGCTCCTTCTCCGAGCAGTACTTC.

This clonotype appeared many times. The gene calls are TRBV10-3 and TRBJ1-2; perhaps TRBD1 as D (5 bases). V was trimmed by 0 bases and J by 8 bases, leaving 10 bases between them. The CDR3 length is 13 residues. The germline gives CDR1 ENHRY, CDR2 SYGVKD. This CDR3 reads CAISESGRDGYTF. The CDR3 DNA reads TGTGCCATCAGTGAGTCGGGAAGGGACGGCTACACCTTC.

This clonotype was detected many times. The chain links TRBV20-1 to TRBJ1-1; perhaps TRBD1 as D (6 bases). Germline assignment: CDR1 DFQATT and CDR2 SNEGSKA (reference sequence). This CDR3 spans 11 amino acids. Trimming removed 6 bases from V and 7 bases from J, with 12 bases in between. In nucleotides, the CDR3 is TGCAGTGCCCGACAGGCACTTGAAGCTTTCTTT. Translated: CSARQALEAFF.

This chain links TRBV5-1 with TRBJ2-3; perhaps D is TRBD1 or TRBD2 (5 bases each). The CDR3 sequence is 16 residues long. The V end was cut by 1 base, the J end by 2 bases, with 14 bases between. From germline, CDR1 is SGHRS and CDR2 YFSETQ. Written as DNA, the CDR3 is TGCGCCAGCAGCTTGAGATCAGCGGACAACACAGATACGCAGTATTTT. It translates to CASSLRSADNTDTQYF.

This clonotype came up many times. This chain uses TRBV3-1 with TRBJ1-1; D unclear. Per germline, CDR1 LGHDT and CDR2 YNNKEL (reference sequence). The ends were cut back, 1 base at V and 3 bases at J, with 9 bases in the middle. CDR3 length equals 14 residues. The CDR3 region has the DNA TGTGCCAGCAGCCAAGTGGCGGGCTACACTGAAGCTTTCTTT. Translating it yields CASSQVAGYTEAFF.

This clonotype was counted at least ten times. The chain joins TRBV12-3 or TRBV12-4 to TRBJ2-1; a possible D gene is TRBD2 (5 bases). The V gene lost 5 bases and the J gene lost 2 bases, with 16 bases spanning the gap. The CDR3 is 16 amino acids. The CDR3 bases are TGTGCCAGCAGTCGAGAGGGCGGTGCAGCCTACAATGAGCAGTTCTTC. This codes for CASSREGGAAYNEQFF.